The sequence of this TCR beta chain was determined in a study of T-cell reconstitution after alpha-beta-depleted transplantation in children. The CDR3 consists of 14 residues. Germline CDR1 reads MNHEY; CDR2 reads SVGEGT. Trimming at V came to 7 bases and at J to 6 bases, leaving 11 bases not matched to a gene. This sample's TCRbeta library carried unique molecular identifier barcodes. TCRdb recomputed calls from the PCR reads with MiXCR, one row per CDR3 protein. The repertoire has hundreds of thousands of distinct CDR3 sequences, roughly 15% of them found once; the top ten carry over 0.95%. The chain recombines TRBV6-2 or TRBV6-3 with TRBJ2-7, with 8 positions matching TRBD1. Specimen: PBMCs from the stem cell graft donor, collected from the stem cell graft. The source of this sequence is a human donor who donated a stem cell graft to a child with acute myeloid leukemia. The CDR3 region is CASNGQGGVSEQYV. The DNA for the CDR3 is TGTGCCAGCAACGGACAGGGTGGCGTCTCCGAGCAGTACGTC.